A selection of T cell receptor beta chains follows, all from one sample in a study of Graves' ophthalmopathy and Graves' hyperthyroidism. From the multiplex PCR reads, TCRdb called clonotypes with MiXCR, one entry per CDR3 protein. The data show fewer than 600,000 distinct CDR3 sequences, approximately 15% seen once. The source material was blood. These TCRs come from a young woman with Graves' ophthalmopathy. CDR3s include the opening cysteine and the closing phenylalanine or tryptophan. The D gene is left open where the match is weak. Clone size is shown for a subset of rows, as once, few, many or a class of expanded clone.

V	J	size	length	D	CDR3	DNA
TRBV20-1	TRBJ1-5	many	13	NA	CSARVGLDQPQHF	TGCAGTGCTAGGGTGGGCCTCGATCAGCCCCAGCATTTT
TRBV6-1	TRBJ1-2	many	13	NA	CASSEVPLYGYTF	TGTGCCAGCAGTGAAGTTCCCCTCTATGGCTACACCTTC
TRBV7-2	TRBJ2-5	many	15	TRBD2	CASSRSGGAGETQYF	TGTGCCAGCAGCCGGAGCGGGGGGGCCGGTGAGACCCAGTACTTC
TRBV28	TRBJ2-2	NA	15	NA	CASSLFVRDTGELFF	TGTGCCAGCAGTTTATTTGTCAGGGACACCGGGGAGCTGTTTTTT
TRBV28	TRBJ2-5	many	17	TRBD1	CASSLWAGTGEEETQYF	TGTGCCAGCAGTTTATGGGCCGGGACAGGGGAAGAAGAGACCCAGTACTTC
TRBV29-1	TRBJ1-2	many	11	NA	CSADGNYGYTF	TGCAGCGCCGACGGGAACTATGGCTACACCTTC
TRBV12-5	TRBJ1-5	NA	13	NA	CASSAFSNQPQHF	TGTGCTAGTTCAGCCTTTAGCAATCAGCCCCAGCATTTT
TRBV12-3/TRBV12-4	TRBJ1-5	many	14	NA	CASRAWGLNQPQHF	TGTGCCAGCAGAGCCTGGGGTCTCAATCAGCCCCAGCATTTT
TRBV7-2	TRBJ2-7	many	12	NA	CASSLLDYEQYF	TGTGCCAGCAGCCTTCTCGACTACGAGCAGTACTTC
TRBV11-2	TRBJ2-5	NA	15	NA	CASSLWGRLGETQYF	TGTGCCAGCAGCTTATGGGGGCGCTTGGGAGAGACCCAGTACTTC
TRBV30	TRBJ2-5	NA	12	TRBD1	CAYRQGGETQYF	TGTGCCTATAGACAGGGTGGGGAGACCCAGTACTTC
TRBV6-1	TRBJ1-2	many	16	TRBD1	CASSEWTGTIFLGYTF	TGTGCCAGCAGTGAATGGACAGGCACTATTTTCTTAGGCTACACCTTC
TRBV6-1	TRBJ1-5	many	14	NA	CASRTVESNQPQHF	TGTGCCAGCAGGACCGTAGAGAGCAATCAGCCCCAGCATTTT
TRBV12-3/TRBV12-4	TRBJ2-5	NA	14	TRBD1	CASSSTGRVETQYF	TGTGCCAGCAGTTCGACAGGGCGGGTAGAGACCCAGTACTTC
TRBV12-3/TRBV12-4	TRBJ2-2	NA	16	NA	CASSLSQAYSTGELFF	TGTGCCAGCAGTTTAAGTCAGGCCTATAGCACCGGGGAGCTGTTTTTT
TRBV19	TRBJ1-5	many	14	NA	CASSIMDSNQPQHF	TGTGCCAGTAGTATAATGGATAGCAATCAGCCCCAGCATTTT
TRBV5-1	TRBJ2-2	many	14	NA	CASSIGILSGELFF	TGCGCCAGCAGCATCGGGATTCTATCCGGGGAGCTGTTTTTT
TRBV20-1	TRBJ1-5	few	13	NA	CSARKGLHQPQHF	TGCAGTGCTAGGAAGGGGCTCCATCAGCCCCAGCATTTT
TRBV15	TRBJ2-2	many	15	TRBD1	CATRAGTVNTGELFF	TGTGCCACCAGGGCCGGGACAGTGAACACCGGGGAGCTGTTTTTT
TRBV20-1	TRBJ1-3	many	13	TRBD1	CSANRGSGNTIYF	TGCAGTGCTAACAGGGGCTCTGGAAACACCATATATTTT
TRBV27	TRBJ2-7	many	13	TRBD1	CASSSRGRHEQYF	TGTGCCAGCAGTTCAAGGGGGCGCCACGAGCAGTACTTC
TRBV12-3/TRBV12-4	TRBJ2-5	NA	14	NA	CASSPRPLKETQYF	TGTGCCAGCAGTCCCAGACCCCTAAAAGAGACCCAGTACTTC
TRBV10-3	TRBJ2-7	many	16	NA	CAISGPGTASSYEQYF	TGTGCCATCAGTGGACCAGGGACGGCAAGCTCCTACGAGCAGTACTTC
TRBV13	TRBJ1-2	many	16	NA	CASSLDYLLGSYGYTF	TGTGCCAGCAGCTTAGACTACCTCTTGGGTAGCTATGGCTACACCTTC
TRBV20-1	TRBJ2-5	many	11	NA	CSARRVETQYF	TGCAGTGCCCGGAGGGTAGAGACCCAGTACTTC
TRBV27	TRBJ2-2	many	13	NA	CASTRSGTGELFF	TGTGCCAGCACCCGCAGTGGCACCGGGGAGCTGTTTTTT
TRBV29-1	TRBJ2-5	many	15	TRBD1	CSVSPGTDLQETQYF	TGCAGCGTTTCTCCCGGGACAGACCTCCAAGAGACCCAGTACTTC
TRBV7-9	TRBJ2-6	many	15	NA	CASSTTVTGANVLTF	TGTGCCAGCAGCACGACAGTGACTGGGGCCAACGTCCTGACTTTC
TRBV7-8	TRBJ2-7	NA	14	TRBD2	CASSHRGRELEQYF	TGTGCCAGCAGTCACCGCGGGAGAGAACTAGAGCAGTACTTC
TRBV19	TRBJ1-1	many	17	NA	CASRHFAGALRNTEAFF	TGTGCCAGTAGGCACTTTGCGGGGGCGCTAAGGAACACTGAAGCTTTCTTT
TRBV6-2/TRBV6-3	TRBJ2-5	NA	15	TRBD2	CASSLTSGGFETQYF	TGTGCCAGCAGTTTGACTAGCGGGGGGTTTGAGACCCAGTACTTC
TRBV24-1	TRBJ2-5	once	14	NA	CATSDWADQETQYF	TGTGCCACCAGTGATTGGGCAGACCAAGAGACCCAGTACTTC
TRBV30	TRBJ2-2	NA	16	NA	CAWSVLWRENTGELFF	TGTGCCTGGAGTGTACTGTGGAGGGAAAACACCGGGGAGCTGTTTTTT
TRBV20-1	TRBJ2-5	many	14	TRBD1	CSARPGGVGETQYF	TGCAGTGCTAGGCCAGGGGGCGTGGGAGAGACCCAGTACTTC
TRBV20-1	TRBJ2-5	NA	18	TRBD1	CSARDRQGVRRELETQYF	TGCAGTGCTAGAGATCGACAGGGGGTACGGCGGGAGTTAGAGACCCAGTACTTC
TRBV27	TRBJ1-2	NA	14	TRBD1	CASKYRGANYGYTF	TGTGCCAGCAAATACAGGGGAGCTAACTATGGCTACACCTTC
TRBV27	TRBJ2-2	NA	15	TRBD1	CASSLGRGYTGELFF	TGTGCCAGCAGTTTGGGCAGGGGGTACACCGGGGAGCTGTTTTTT
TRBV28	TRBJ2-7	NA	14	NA	CASNHRQPPYEQYF	TGTGCCAGCAACCATAGACAGCCTCCCTACGAGCAGTACTTC
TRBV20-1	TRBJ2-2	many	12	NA	CSATGNTGELFF	TGCAGTGCTACCGGGAACACCGGGGAGCTGTTTTTT
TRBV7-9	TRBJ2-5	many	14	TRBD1	CASSIGQGEETQYF	TGTGCCAGCAGCATAGGACAGGGAGAGGAGACCCAGTACTTC
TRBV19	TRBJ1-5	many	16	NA	CASSIHSANSNQPQHF	TGTGCCAGTAGTATCCACTCCGCCAATAGCAATCAGCCCCAGCATTTT
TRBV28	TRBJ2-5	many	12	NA	CASTQKSQTQYF	TGTGCCAGCACCCAAAAATCCCAGACCCAGTACTTC
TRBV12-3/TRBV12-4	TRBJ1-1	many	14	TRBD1	CASVPYRGSTEAFF	TGTGCCAGCGTTCCCTACAGGGGGAGCACTGAAGCTTTCTTT
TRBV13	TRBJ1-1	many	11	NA	CASSLKDEAFF	TGTGCCAGCAGCTTAAAAGATGAAGCTTTCTTT